Described below is a single TCR beta chain sequence and its context. Its antigen is undetermined. TCRdb keeps only in-frame clones here, not all; method: immunoSEQ multiplex PCR. Altogether some 42,000 clones are present, around 84% being singletons, with the ten largest covering 20% to 25%. These data belong to a study of OX40 agonist ivuxolimab in advanced cancers. About the study: People in dose escalation had one of these cancers: hepatocellular carcinoma, melanoma, renal cell or head and neck cancer. Checkpoint inhibitors had been given previously to 40% of patients.

General study points: Average numbers of expanded clones were greater in CD8+ T cells than in CD4+. The authors also found low normalized T-cell clonal expansion in some nonresponders.

Germline V gene sequence: CDR1 SGHRS, CDR2 YFSETQ. V shed 0 bases and J 4 bases; nucleotides not matched to a gene: 6. The CDR3 runs to 17 residues. This specimen consisted of CD4+ or CD8+ T cells sorted from blood, obtained in a trial of the OX40 agonist ivuxolimab. J is TRBJ1-6 and V is TRBV5-1; the match to TRBD1 covers 8 bases. The TCR sequence derives from an adult with an advanced solid tumor such as melanoma, head and neck, liver or kidney cancer. The CDR3 region has the DNA TGCGCCAGCAGCTTGGAAGGACAGGGCCGATATAATTCACCCCTCCACTTT. It codes for CASSLEGQGRYNSPLHF.